Presented here are 9 T cell receptor beta chains from one specimen sequenced in a study of shared clonotypes between healthy human individuals. The naive CD8 subset, CD45RO-negative cells positively selected for CCR7, excluded terminally differentiated effector memory CD45RA+ cells. Method: immunoSEQ multiplex PCR; TCRdb's copy keeps in-frame clones and lacks some. Of hundreds of thousands of clones listed, approximately 96% are singletons. The sample taken for sequencing was naive CD8+ T cells sorted from blood. The receptors were sampled from a woman aged 25 to 45 in good health.

This chain connects TRBV27 to TRBJ2-1, with TRBD2 matching 12 bases. Germline assignment: CDR1 MNHEY and CDR2 SMNVEV (reference sequence). V shed 2 bases and J 5 bases; nucleotides not matched to a gene: 13. The CDR3 extends over 19 amino acids. DNA for the CDR3: TGTGCCAGCAGTTTAGAGGGCCTAGCGGGAGGGCCGGGCCACAATGAGCAGTTCTTC. Its protein is CASSLEGLAGGPGHNEQFF.

The CDR3: CASKSRVGADTQYF. CDR3 coding DNA: TGTGCCAGCAAGTCCCGGGTGGGCGCAGATACGCAGTATTTT. This chain links TRBV13 with TRBJ2-3; D unclear. V lost 7 bases, J lost 4 bases, and 15 bases lay in between. The CDR3 totals 14 residues. Germline V gene lookup returns CDR1 PRHDT and CDR2 FYEKMQ (reference sequence). The whole variable domain, filled in from reference TRBV13 and TRBJ2-3, reads AAGVIQSPRHLIKEKRETATLKCYPIPRHDTVYWYQQGPGQDPQFLISFYEKMQSDKGSIPDRFSAQQFSDYHSELNMSSLELGDSALYFCASKSRVGADTQYFGPGTRLTVL.

The gene calls are TRBV6-5 and TRBJ2-7; D remains unclear. Germline assignment: CDR1 MNHEY and CDR2 SVGAGI. The germline V and J ends were trimmed by 2 bases and 1 base, with 6 bases remaining between them. The CDR3 covers 13 residues. The CDR3 DNA is TGTGCCAGCAGTTACGCACAGTCCTACGAGCAGTACTTC. This sequence encodes CASSYAQSYEQYF.

Concerning this clone itself: Its ends do not fully match the called genes, so a read error is possible. The V and J genes are TRBV6-5 and TRBJ1-5; D gene uncertain. The CDR3 length is 15 residues. The germline gives CDR1 MNHEY, CDR2 SVGAGI. CDR3 DNA sequence: TGTGCCAGCAGTTACGGGCGGTCTTCGGATCAGCTCCAGCATTTT. Protein: CASSYGRSSDQLQHF.

V and J are TRBV6-1 and TRBJ1-3; D is unclear. Germline V lookup: CDR1 MNHNS, CDR2 SASEGT. The CDR3 consists of 14 residues. V was trimmed by 2 bases and J by 0 bases, leaving 5 bases between them. CDR3 residues: CASSERVSGNTIYF. DNA for the CDR3: TGTGCCAGCAGTGAACGGGTCTCTGGAAACACCATATATTTT.

V is TRBV5-4 and J is TRBJ2-3; 12 bases are a match to TRBD2. With V trimmed by 5 bases and J by 4 bases, 8 bases remained unmatched. This CDR3 has 16 amino acids. CDR1 SGHNT and CDR2 YYREEE come from the germline V gene (reference sequence). The CDR3 coding sequence is TGTGCCAGCAGAGGTCTAGCGGGAGGGCCGGCAGATACGCAGTATTTT. Translated: CASRGLAGGPADTQYF.

The J gene is TRBJ2-5, the V gene TRBV9; 11 positions agree with TRBD2. Germline loops: CDR1 SGDLS, CDR2 YYNGEE. The ends lost 4 bases at V and 5 bases at J; junction bases unmatched: 16. The CDR3 is made up of 18 amino acids. CDR3: CASSLGGLAGGPFETQYF. CDR3 DNA sequence: TGTGCCAGCAGCCTAGGGGGTTTAGCGGGAGGGCCGTTTGAGACCCAGTACTTC.

V and J are TRBV25-1 and TRBJ2-7; TRBD1 matches 11 bases. The CDR3 contains 12 residues. The V gene end was trimmed by 10 bases and the J gene end by 6 bases; junction bases not matched to a gene: 5. Germline assignment: CDR1 MGHDK and CDR2 SYGVNS. CDR3 sequence reads: CATPGQGGEQYF. The CDR3 bases are TGTGCCACACCGGGACAGGGGGGCGAGCAGTACTTC.

The chain couples TRBV27 to TRBJ2-7; 7 positions agree with TRBD2. This CDR3 comprises 18 residues. The trim removed 8 bases at V and 5 bases at J, leaving 24 bases unmatched. Germline CDR1 is MNHEY and CDR2 is SMNVEV (reference sequence). This CDR3 is CASSGIGPGGGNFHEQYF. In DNA, the CDR3 is TGTGCCAGCTCGGGGATAGGCCCGGGGGGAGGGAACTTCCACGAGCAGTACTTC.